These 30 T cell receptor beta chains were sequenced from one sample in a study of cytomegalovirus exposure and HLA in healthy donors. Assay: immunoSEQ multiplex PCR; the TCRdb copy retains only in-frame clones and omits some. The sample has around 120,000 clones, around nine tenths seen once. Sequencing input: PBMCs. These receptor sequences come from a woman aged 18 to 35 in good health and CMV-seropositive.

The chain uses TRBV11-3 and TRBJ2-1; D uncertain. Germline V gene lookup returns CDR1 SGHNT and CDR2 YENEEA. CDR3 length: 15 amino acids. Trimming took off 1 base at V and 5 bases at J, with 12 bases between the two ends. Here the CDR3 reads CASSLVTVGDNEQFF. The CDR3 DNA reads as TGTGCCAGCAGCTTAGTCACGGTGGGCGACAATGAGCAGTTCTTC.

The chain has TRBV19 and TRBJ2-7, with unresolved D. The CDR3 consists of 12 residues. Germline V CDR1 and CDR2: LNHDA, SQIVND (reference sequence). V dropped 5 bases and J dropped 1 base, with 6 bases sitting between them. The CDR3 DNA reads TGTGCCAGTAGTCTCGGGTCCTACGAGCAGTACTTC. Its translation is CASSLGSYEQYF.

The genes are TRBV11-3 and TRBJ2-1, with D possibly being TRBD1 (6 bases). The CDR3 has 14 amino acids. Trimming took 4 bases from V and 6 from J, leaving 13 bases between them. Germline V gene sequence: CDR1 SGHNT, CDR2 YENEEA. The CDR3 DNA reads as TGTGCCAGCAGCTACCGAGGACAGTTCAATGAGCAGTTCTTC. Translating it yields CASSYRGQFNEQFF.

The chain is built from TRBV11-2 and TRBJ2-5; 10 nucleotides line up with TRBD2. The CDR3 extends over 15 amino acids. Germline CDR1 SGHAT, CDR2 FQNNGV. V gave up 3 bases and J gave up 1 base; unmatched junction bases: 2. The CDR3 spells CASSLSSGGQETQYF. In DNA form, the CDR3 reads TGTGCCAGCAGCTTGTCTAGCGGGGGCCAAGAGACCCAGTACTTC.

The rearrangement links TRBV2 to TRBJ1-2; D perhaps matches TRBD1 (6 bases). The V gene's germline CDR1 is SNHLY and CDR2 FYNNEI. The CDR3 loop spans 12 amino acids. V was clipped by 7 bases and J by 8 bases, with 14 bases between them. The CDR3 here is CASMVRGFGYTF. In nucleotides, the CDR3 is TGTGCCAGCATGGTCAGGGGTTTCGGCTACACCTTC.

This chain connects TRBV13 to TRBJ1-2; D is uncertain. The germline V gene encodes CDR1 PRHDT and CDR2 FYEKMQ (reference sequence). This CDR3 is built from 14 residues. V shed 2 bases and J shed 0 bases, with 7 bases lying between them. The CDR3 reads CASSLLGPNYGYTF. CDR3 bases: TGTGCCAGCAGCTTACTTGGGCCTAACTATGGCTACACCTTC.

The rearrangement joins TRBV19 to TRBJ2-3, with 7 bases identical to TRBD2. The CDR3 has 15 amino acids. Germline-derived CDR1 and CDR2 are LNHDA and SQIVND (reference sequence). The V segment lost 8 bases and the J segment 2 bases; nucleotides outside the gene matches: 10. CDR3 region: CASGGGGSYTDTQYF. The CDR3, as DNA: TGTGCCAGTGGAGGCGGCGGGAGTTACACAGATACGCAGTATTTT.

This clone was detected ten times or more. V usage is TRBV7-9 and J usage is TRBJ2-1; D is perhaps TRBD2 (6 bases). This CDR3 contains 15 residues. Germline V gene lookup returns CDR1 SEHNR and CDR2 FQNEAQ (reference sequence). V was cut by 2 bases and J by 5 bases, with 13 bases left in between. Here the CDR3 reads CASSLQGDWNNEQFF. CDR3 nucleotides: TGTGCCAGCAGCTTACAAGGGGACTGGAACAATGAGCAGTTCTTC. The whole variable domain, remainder taken from reference TRBV7-9 and TRBJ2-1, is DTGVSQNPRHKITKRGQNVTFRCDPISEHNRLYWYRQTLGQGPEFLTYFQNEAQLEKSRLLSDRFSAERPKGSFSTLEIQRTEQGDSAMYLCASSLQGDWNNEQFFGPGTRLTVL.

The genes are TRBV5-4 and TRBJ1-1, with 9 positions matching TRBD1. The CDR3 runs 16 residues. V was clipped by 2 bases and J by 5 bases; unmatched bases: 10. Germline V gene sequence: CDR1 SGHNT, CDR2 YYREEE (reference sequence). The CDR3: CASSFGRDRVNTEAFF. The CDR3 DNA reads as TGTGCCAGCAGCTTTGGTCGGGACAGGGTAAATACTGAAGCTTTCTTT.

The chain employs TRBV20-1 and TRBJ2-7; D not certain. Trimming took 0 bases from V and 3 from J, leaving 3 bases between them. CDR3 length: 11 amino acids. Germline lookup yields CDR1 DFQATT and CDR2 SNEGSKA (reference sequence). CDR3 DNA sequence: TGCAGTGCTAGAGATCTCTACGAGCAGTACTTC. As protein: CSARDLYEQYF.

The chain employs TRBV19 and TRBJ1-2; D remains ambiguous. The CDR3 has 15 amino acids. V was trimmed by 4 bases and J by 0 bases, leaving 12 bases between them. Germline CDR1 LNHDA, CDR2 SQIVND (reference sequence). The CDR3 nucleotides read TGTGCCAGTAGTAGCCCGGGTGGCGCTAACTATGGCTACACCTTC. Translating it yields CASSSPGGANYGYTF.

In nucleotides, the CDR3 is TGTGCCAGCAGGGTAGAGAACACTGAAGCTTTCTTT. This sequence encodes CASRVENTEAFF. This sequence joins TRBV6-6 and TRBJ1-1; D remains unclear. This CDR3 comprises 12 residues. Germline V gene sequence: CDR1 MNHNY, CDR2 SVGAGI (reference sequence). Trimming pared 6 bases from V and 1 base from J, leaving 6 bases between.

This clone was observed once. The DNA of the CDR3 is TGTGCCAGCAGCCGTTTGTACCGGGACAGGGGCTACGAGCAGTACTTC. Translation: CASSRLYRDRGYEQYF. V is TRBV27 and J is TRBJ2-7, with 10 bases identical to TRBD1. The length of the CDR3 is 16 residues. V shed 6 bases, J shed 3 bases, and the junction held 11 bases outside the gene matches. CDR1 MNHEY and CDR2 SMNVEV come from the germline V gene (reference sequence).

The rearrangement links TRBV30 to TRBJ2-3, with 10 positions matching TRBD2. The germline V gene has CDR1 GTSNPN and CDR2 SVGIG (reference sequence). CDR3 size: 13 residues. Unmatched junction bases numbered 6, after V lost 4 bases and J lost 8 bases. The DNA for the CDR3 is TGTGCCTGGACTAGCGGGAGTAGGAGTACGCAGTATTTT. Its translation: CAWTSGSRSTQYF.

This chain links TRBV9 with TRBJ2-5, with 14 bases that match TRBD2. The V gene's germline CDR1 is SGDLS and CDR2 YYNGEE. CDR3 size: 18 residues. V dropped 0 bases and J dropped 1; count of bases not matched to a gene: 5. The CDR3 here is CASSVGTSGRSSQETQYF. In nucleotides, the CDR3 is TGTGCCAGCAGCGTAGGGACTAGCGGGAGGTCGTCCCAAGAGACCCAGTACTTC.

This clone appeared once. The chain has TRBV7-3 and TRBJ2-7; D perhaps matches TRBD2 (5 bases). Deletions cut 0 bases from V and 2 bases from J, with 14 bases between. The CDR3 sequence is 16 residues long. Looked up from germline, CDR1 is SGHTA and CDR2 is FQGTGA. The CDR3 nucleotides read TGTGCCAGCAGCTTAACGAGACTAACTGAGCCCTACGAGCAGTACTTC. Translating it yields CASSLTRLTEPYEQYF.

The V gene is TRBV5-6, the J gene TRBJ2-1; no definite D call. Germline assignment: CDR1 SGHDT and CDR2 YYEEEE. The V end was cut by 3 bases, the J end by 4 bases, with 11 bases between. The CDR3 length is 14 residues. In DNA, the CDR3 is TGTGCCAGCAGCTGGCGCGGAGTATACAATGAGCAGTTCTTC. Residues: CASSWRGVYNEQFF.

This chain connects TRBV2 to TRBJ2-1; D gene ambiguous. This CDR3 region has 15 residues. Per germline, CDR1 SNHLY and CDR2 FYNNEI. V lost 2 bases and J 6 bases, leaving 14 bases between the germline ends. The CDR3 here is CASSEITAGSNEQFF. CDR3 coding DNA: TGTGCCAGCAGTGAAATAACGGCAGGATCCAATGAGCAGTTCTTC.

The chain uses TRBV2 and TRBJ1-3, with 7 bases identical to TRBD1. Germline V gives CDR1 SNHLY, CDR2 FYNNEI. The length of the CDR3 is 15 residues. With V trimmed by 6 bases and J by 3 bases, 8 bases remained unmatched. CDR3 DNA: TGTGCCAGCAGGTCGACAGGGACAGATGGAAACACCATATATTTT. This sequence encodes CASRSTGTDGNTIYF.

The V and J genes are TRBV6-1 and TRBJ1-1; 12 bases are a match to TRBD1. V shed 6 bases and J 5 bases; nucleotides not matched to a gene: 4. Germline values: CDR1 MNHNS, CDR2 SASEGT. The CDR3 contains 14 residues. Written as DNA, the CDR3 is TGTGCCAGCAGGGGACAGGGGGCGCTGACTGAAGCTTTCTTT. Amino acid sequence: CASRGQGALTEAFF.

V gene TRBV18 combines with J gene TRBJ2-3; TRBD1 aligns across 8 bases. The V gene's germline CDR1 is KGHSH and CDR2 LQKENI. The CDR3 runs to 15 residues. V lost 6 bases to trimming and J lost 3 bases; unmatched junction nucleotides: 8. As DNA, the CDR3 is TGTGCCAGCTCGTACCGGACAGGGCAGACAGATACGCAGTATTTT. Protein: CASSYRTGQTDTQYF. Complete variable domain (other parts from reference TRBV18 and TRBJ2-3): NAGVMQNPRHLVRRRGQEARLRCSPMKGHSHVYWYRQLPEEGLKFMVYLQKENIIDESGMPKERFSAEFPKEGPSILRIQQVVRGDSAAYFCASSYRTGQTDTQYFGPGTRLTVL.

CDR3 sequence reads: CAWSALQGASSGANVLTF. The DNA of the CDR3 is TGTGCCTGGAGTGCGTTACAGGGGGCGAGCTCTGGGGCCAACGTCCTGACTTTC. This sequence joins TRBV30 and TRBJ2-6; 9 bases map to TRBD1. The J segment lost 0 bases and the V segment lost 1 base, leaving 7 bases of the junction unmatched. The CDR3 runs to 18 residues. Germline CDR1 GTSNPN, CDR2 SVGIG (reference sequence).

The chain uses TRBV25-1 and TRBJ2-3; the match to TRBD2 covers 7 bases. Germline values: CDR1 MGHDK, CDR2 SYGVNS. The V and J ends lost 2 bases and 3 bases, in that order; junction bases with no gene match: 2. This CDR3 has 14 residues. The CDR3 DNA reads TGTGCCAGCAGTGAAGGGGGAGGGACAGATACGCAGTATTTT. Translating it yields CASSEGGGTDTQYF.

CDR3 protein: CASSEGRTSGRADEQFF. DNA of the CDR3: TGTGCCAGCAGTGAAGGGCGGACTAGCGGGAGGGCCGACGAGCAGTTCTTC. This chain joins TRBV2 and TRBJ2-1; 15 nucleotides match TRBD2. The CDR3 runs 17 residues. The J segment lost 10 bases and the V segment lost 1 base, leaving 8 bases of the junction unmatched. CDR1 is SNHLY and CDR2 is FYNNEI in the germline V gene.

V is TRBV18 and J is TRBJ1-1; D is possibly TRBD1 (5 bases). Germline CDR1 reads KGHSH; CDR2 reads LQKENI. This CDR3 has 14 residues. V was pared by 3 bases and J by 3 bases, with 11 bases between. The CDR3 sequence: CASSPSGKDTEAFF. The DNA for the CDR3 is TGTGCCAGCTCACCGTCAGGGAAGGACACTGAAGCTTTCTTT.

The rearrangement links TRBV20-1 to TRBJ1-1, with D unresolved. The V and J ends lost 3 bases and 4 bases respectively, with 6 bases between them. Per the germline V gene, CDR1 is DFQATT and CDR2 is SNEGSKA (reference sequence). The CDR3 consists of 11 residues. The CDR3 DNA is TGCAGTGCTAGGGCGGTCACTGAAGCTTTCTTT. This translates into CSARAVTEAFF.

The chain joins TRBV18 to TRBJ2-7; TRBD1 aligns across 10 bases. Trimming at V came to 3 bases and at J to 3 bases, leaving 5 bases not matched to a gene. Per the germline V gene, CDR1 is KGHSH and CDR2 is LQKENI. The CDR3 has 15 residues. Written as DNA, the CDR3 is TGTGCCAGCTCACCCTTGGACAGGGGGGTCTACGAGCAGTACTTC. It is translated as CASSPLDRGVYEQYF.

The CDR3 region has the DNA TGTGCCAGCAGCTTAGGGGGAGGTAGCAGCGAGGAGCAGTACTTC. Its translation: CASSLGGGSSEEQYF. The V call is TRBV7-9, the J call TRBJ2-7; the D gene is possibly TRBD2 (6 bases). V dropped 1 base and J dropped 7 bases, with 17 bases sitting between them. The CDR3 is 15 residues long. Germline CDR1 SEHNR, CDR2 FQNEAQ (reference sequence).

In this sample, this clone turned up once. The rearrangement uses TRBV9 and TRBJ2-3; TRBD2 might be the D (6 bases). V was shortened by 3 bases and J by 2 bases, with 13 bases between the two germline ends. CDR1 SGDLS and CDR2 YYNGEE come from the germline V gene. This CDR3 is 15 amino acids long. The CDR3 DNA follows: TGTGCCAGCAGCGGCAACCGGGACTTCACAGATACGCAGTATTTT. Its translation: CASSGNRDFTDTQYF. The full variable domain, in which reference TRBV9 and TRBJ2-3 provide the parts outside the CDR3, is DSGVTQTPKHLITATGQRVTLRCSPRSGDLSVYWYQQSLDQGLQFLIQYYNGEERAKGNILERFSAQQFPDLHSELNLSSLELGDSALYFCASSGNRDFTDTQYFGPGTRLTVL.

The chain joins TRBV13 to TRBJ2-3, with TRBD2 matching 12 bases. Trimming took 2 bases from V and 0 from J; bases not matched to a gene: 9. Germline assignment: CDR1 PRHDT and CDR2 FYEKMQ (reference sequence). This CDR3 is built from 19 residues. As DNA, the CDR3 is TGTGCCAGCAGCTTAAATCTAGCGGGGGGGCTCTTGAGCACAGATACGCAGTATTTT. Its protein product is CASSLNLAGGLLSTDTQYF.